The 8 T cell receptor beta chains below were found in one sample sequenced in a study of T cell clonality in common variable immunodeficiency (dated by TCRdb to about 2015). What the work shows at the level of the full study, not this receptor alone: Fewer deletions and N-nucleotide insertions were reportedly observed in CVID TCRbeta sequences, and highly modified clones with 13 or more V deletions were reportedly absent from CVID TCRbeta sequences.

The library was produced with the immunoSEQ multiplex PCR assay. Sourced from immuneACCESS, this table was stored by TCRdb with only in-frame sequences that have V and J called. A share of the clones is absent; for the studies checked, an unresolved V gene accounts for under half, and the remainder has no known explanation. The table notes 30,000 to 40,000 clones here, none of them singletons. The ten most abundant clones make up 6.5% to 8% of the sample. Their antigen targets remain unknown. Sequenced material: peripheral blood mononuclear cells. These receptors all come from a human donor with common variable immunodeficiency.

As for this clone: The read finishes 3 residues shy of the CDR3 end, and the germline J gene is used to complete it. V gene TRBV7-2 combines with J gene TRBJ1-1, with TRBD1 identical over 8 bases. CDR1 SGHTA and CDR2 FQGNSA come from the germline V gene. This CDR3 is 11 amino acids long. The sequenced part of the CDR3 DNA is TGTGCCAGCAAAAGGACAGGGGAA. Translating gives CASKRTGE. The full-length CDR3 reads as CASKRTGEAFF.

The CDR3 protein is CSVDNRPMANEQFF. CDR3 bases read: TGCAGCGTTGATAACAGACCGATGGCCAATGAG. The chain couples TRBV29-1 to TRBJ2-1; no reliable D call. The CDR3 end is not reached by the read, which stops 3 residues before it; the germline J gene fills it in. The CDR3 is 14 amino acids. Germline assignment: CDR1 SQVTM and CDR2 ANQGSEA. V was clipped by 3 bases and J by 6 bases, with 15 bases between them.

At least ten counts were recorded for this clone. The CDR3 extends 3 residues past the end of the read, so its final part is completed from the germline J gene. V is TRBV5-1 and J is TRBJ2-2, with D unclear. Trimming pared 0 bases from V and 8 bases from J, leaving 8 bases between. The germline V gene has CDR1 SGHRS and CDR2 YFSETQ. This CDR3 is built from 13 residues. The CDR3 reads CASSLASSGELFF. CDR3 DNA, as far as it was read: TGCGCCAGCAGCTTGGCCAGTTCGGGGGAG.

As to this clone: With the read ending 3 residues before the CDR3 end, the germline J gene is used to fill in that end. This chain connects TRBV20-1 to TRBJ2-1; D might be TRBD2 (6 bases). V was shortened by 3 bases and J by 3 bases, with 15 bases between the two germline ends. Germline values: CDR1 DFQATT, CDR2 SNEGSKA (reference sequence). The CDR3 has 15 residues. The CDR3 reads CSASRGRLDYNEQFF. CDR3 DNA, as far as it was read: TGCAGTGCTAGCCGGGGAAGACTAGACTACAATGAG.

The table lists this clone with many counts. The read is 3 residues too short to cover the CDR3 end, so that end is filled in from the germline J gene. This chain links TRBV7-9 with TRBJ1-4; 7 nucleotides match TRBD1. Per germline, CDR1 SEHNR and CDR2 FQNEAQ (reference sequence). V shed 5 bases, J shed 10 bases, and the junction held 7 bases outside the gene matches. The CDR3 runs to 13 residues. The DNA read from the CDR3 is TGTGCCAGCAGCCGAAAACAGGGGAGAAAA. Translated, it gives CASSRKQGRK. The entire CDR3 protein reads CASSRKQGRKLFF. The complete variable domain, with remaining parts taken from reference TRBV7-9 and TRBJ1-4, reads DTGVSQNPRHKITKRGQNVTFRCDPISEHNRLYWYRQTLGQGPEFLTYFQNEAQLEKSRLLSDRFSAERPKGSFSTLEIQRTEQGDSAMYLCASSRKQGRKLFFGSGTQLSVL.

This clone was counted many times. The CDR3 end lies 3 residues beyond the end of the read and is filled in from the germline J gene. This sequence joins TRBV5-1 and TRBJ2-3, with D hard to call. This CDR3 comprises 15 residues. The germline V and J ends were trimmed by 1 base and 6 bases, with 15 bases remaining between them. The germline V gene has CDR1 SGHRS and CDR2 YFSETQ. Partial CDR3 DNA: TGCGCCAGCAGCTTGAGGGCTTTCCTGGCGGATACG. This gives the protein CASSLRAFLADT. The entire CDR3 protein is CASSLRAFLADTQYF. Complete variable domain (other parts from reference TRBV5-1 and TRBJ2-3): KAGVTQTPRYLIKTRGQQVTLSCSPISGHRSVSWYQQTPGQGLQFLFEYFSETQRNKGNFPGRFSGRQFSNSRSEMNVSTLELGDSALYLCASSLRAFLADTQYFGPGTRLTVL.

This clone was detected ten times or more. The read halts 3 residues ahead of the CDR3 end, with the missing end drawn from the germline J gene. The chain is built from TRBV7-3 and TRBJ1-2; TRBD1 matches 7 bases. Germline CDR1 and CDR2: SGHTA and FQGTGA. The CDR3 extends over 14 amino acids. Trimming took 4 bases from V and 7 from J; bases not matched to a gene: 9. The CDR3 protein is CASSSTGRFGGYTF. CDR3 bases read: TGTGCCAGCAGCTCGACAGGGAGATTCGGTGGC.

This clone was seen a handful of times. With a far larger clone one base away, a read error is the likely cause. The read stops 3 residues short of the end of the CDR3; the missing end is completed from the germline J gene. The J gene is TRBJ2-6, the V gene TRBV19, with unresolved D. The germline gives CDR1 LNHDA, CDR2 SQIVND (reference sequence). The germline V and J ends were trimmed by 6 bases and 0 bases, with 6 bases remaining between them. This CDR3 region has 14 residues. The CDR3 loop is CASRSHSGANVLTF. The covered CDR3 bases are TGTGCCAGTAGGTCCCACTCTGGGGCCAACGTC.